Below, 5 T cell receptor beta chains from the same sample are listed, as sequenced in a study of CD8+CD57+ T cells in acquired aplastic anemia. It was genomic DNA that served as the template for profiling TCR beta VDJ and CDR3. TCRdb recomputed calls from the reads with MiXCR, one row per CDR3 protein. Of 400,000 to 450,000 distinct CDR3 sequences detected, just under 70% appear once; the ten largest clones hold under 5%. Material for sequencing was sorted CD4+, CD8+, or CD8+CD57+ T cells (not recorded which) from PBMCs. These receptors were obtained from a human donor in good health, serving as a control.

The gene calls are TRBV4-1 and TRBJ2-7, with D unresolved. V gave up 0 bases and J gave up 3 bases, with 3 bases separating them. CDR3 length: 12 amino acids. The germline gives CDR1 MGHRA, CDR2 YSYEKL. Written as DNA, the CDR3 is TGCGCCAGCAGCCAAGATTACTACGAGCAGTACTTC. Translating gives CASSQDYYEQYF.

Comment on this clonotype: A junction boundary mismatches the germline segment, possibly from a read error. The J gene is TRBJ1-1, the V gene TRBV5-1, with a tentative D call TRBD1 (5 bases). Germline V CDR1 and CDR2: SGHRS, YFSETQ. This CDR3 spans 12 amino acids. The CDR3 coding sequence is TGTGCCAGCAGCCCACGCGGGACTGAAGATTTCTTT. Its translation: CASSPRGTEDFF. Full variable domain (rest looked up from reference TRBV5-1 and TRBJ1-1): KAGVTQTPRYLIKTRGQQVTLSCSPISGHRSVSWYQQTPGQGLQFLFEYFSETQRNKGNFPGRFSGRQFSNSRSEMNVSTLELGDSALYLCASSPRGTEDFFGQGTRLTVV.

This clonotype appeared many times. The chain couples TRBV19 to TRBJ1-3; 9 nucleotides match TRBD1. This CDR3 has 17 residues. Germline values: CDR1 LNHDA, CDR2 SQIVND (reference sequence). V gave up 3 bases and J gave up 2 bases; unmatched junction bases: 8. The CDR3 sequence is CASSIWGQGSPGNTIYF. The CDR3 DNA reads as TGTGCCAGTAGTATTTGGGGACAGGGATCCCCTGGAAACACCATATATTTT.

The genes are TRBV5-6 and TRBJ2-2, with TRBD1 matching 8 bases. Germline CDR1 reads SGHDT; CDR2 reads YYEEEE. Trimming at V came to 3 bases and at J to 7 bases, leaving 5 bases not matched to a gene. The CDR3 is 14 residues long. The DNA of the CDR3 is TGTGCCAGCAGCTACGGACAGGGTGTCGGGGAGCTGTTTTTT. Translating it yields CASSYGQGVGELFF.

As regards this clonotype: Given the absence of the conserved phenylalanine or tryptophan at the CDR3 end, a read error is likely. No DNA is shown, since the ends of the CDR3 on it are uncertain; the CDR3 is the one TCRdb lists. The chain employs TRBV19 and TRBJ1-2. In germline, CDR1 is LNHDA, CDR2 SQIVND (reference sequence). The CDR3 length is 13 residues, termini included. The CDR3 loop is CASISRRDNTDTY.